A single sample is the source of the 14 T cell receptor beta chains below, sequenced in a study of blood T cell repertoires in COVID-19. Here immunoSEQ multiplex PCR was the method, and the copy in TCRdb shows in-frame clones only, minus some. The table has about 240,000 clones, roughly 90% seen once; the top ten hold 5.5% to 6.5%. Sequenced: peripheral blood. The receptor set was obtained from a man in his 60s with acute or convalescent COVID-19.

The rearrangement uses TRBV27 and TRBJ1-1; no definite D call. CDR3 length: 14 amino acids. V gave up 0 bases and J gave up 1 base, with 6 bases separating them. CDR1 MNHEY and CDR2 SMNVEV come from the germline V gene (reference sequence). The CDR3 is CASSLSFKNTEAFF. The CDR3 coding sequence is TGTGCCAGCAGTTTATCGTTCAAGAACACTGAAGCTTTCTTT.

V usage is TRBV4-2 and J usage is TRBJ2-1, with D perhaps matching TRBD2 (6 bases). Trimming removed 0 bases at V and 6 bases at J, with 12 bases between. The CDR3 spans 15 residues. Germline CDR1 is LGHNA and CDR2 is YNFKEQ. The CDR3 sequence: CASSQESDSGNEQFF. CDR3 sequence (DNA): TGTGCCAGCAGCCAAGAATCGGATAGCGGCAATGAGCAGTTCTTC.

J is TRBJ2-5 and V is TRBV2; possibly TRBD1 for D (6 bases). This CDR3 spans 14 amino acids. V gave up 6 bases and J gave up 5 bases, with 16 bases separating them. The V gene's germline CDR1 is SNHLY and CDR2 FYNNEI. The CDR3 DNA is TGTGCCAGCAGGGAGCACAGGGTCCGGGAGACCCAGTACTTC. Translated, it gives CASREHRVRETQYF.

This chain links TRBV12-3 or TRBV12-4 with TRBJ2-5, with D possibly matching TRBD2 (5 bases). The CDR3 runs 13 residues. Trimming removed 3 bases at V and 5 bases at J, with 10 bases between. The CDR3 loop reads CASSFQGLETQYF. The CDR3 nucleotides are TGTGCCAGCAGTTTTCAAGGACTGGAGACCCAGTACTTC.

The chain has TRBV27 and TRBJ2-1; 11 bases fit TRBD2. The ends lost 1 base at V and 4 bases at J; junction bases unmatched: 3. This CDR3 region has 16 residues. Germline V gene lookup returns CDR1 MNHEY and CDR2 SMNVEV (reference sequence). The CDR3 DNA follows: TGTGCCAGCAGTTTATTGGCTAGCGGGAGGTACAATGAGCAGTTCTTC. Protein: CASSLLASGRYNEQFF.

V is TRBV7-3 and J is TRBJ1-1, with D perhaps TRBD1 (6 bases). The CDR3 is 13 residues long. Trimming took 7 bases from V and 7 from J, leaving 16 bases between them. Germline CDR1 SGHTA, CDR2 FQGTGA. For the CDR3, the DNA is TGTGCCAGCAAGGGGGTAGGACAGAGTGAAGCTTTCTTT. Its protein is CASKGVGQSEAFF.

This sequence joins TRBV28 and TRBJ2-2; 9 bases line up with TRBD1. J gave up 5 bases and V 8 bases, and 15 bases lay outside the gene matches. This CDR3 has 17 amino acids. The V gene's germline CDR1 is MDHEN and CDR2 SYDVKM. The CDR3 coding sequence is TGTGCCAGCGTCAGAGCTGTAGGGACAGGGAGGACCGGGGAGCTGTTTTTT. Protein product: CASVRAVGTGRTGELFF.

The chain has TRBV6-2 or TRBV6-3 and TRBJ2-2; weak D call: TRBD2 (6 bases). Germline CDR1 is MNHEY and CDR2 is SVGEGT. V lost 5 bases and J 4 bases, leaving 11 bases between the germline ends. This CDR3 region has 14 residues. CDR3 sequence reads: CASSTRLVTGELFF. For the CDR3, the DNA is TGTGCCAGCAGTACAAGACTAGTCACCGGGGAGCTGTTTTTT.

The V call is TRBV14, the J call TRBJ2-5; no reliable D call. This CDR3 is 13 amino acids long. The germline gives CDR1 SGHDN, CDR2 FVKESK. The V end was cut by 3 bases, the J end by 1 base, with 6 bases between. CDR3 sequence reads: CASSHPSQETQYF. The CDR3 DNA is TGTGCCAGCAGCCATCCATCCCAAGAGACCCAGTACTTC.

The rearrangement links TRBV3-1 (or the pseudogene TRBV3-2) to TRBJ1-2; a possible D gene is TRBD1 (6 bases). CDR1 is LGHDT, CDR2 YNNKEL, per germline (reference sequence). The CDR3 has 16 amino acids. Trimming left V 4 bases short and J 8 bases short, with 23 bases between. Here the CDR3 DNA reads TGTGCCAGCAGCCTTTACGCCTACAGGGCCGTTGGGGGCTACACCTTC. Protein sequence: CASSLYAYRAVGGYTF.

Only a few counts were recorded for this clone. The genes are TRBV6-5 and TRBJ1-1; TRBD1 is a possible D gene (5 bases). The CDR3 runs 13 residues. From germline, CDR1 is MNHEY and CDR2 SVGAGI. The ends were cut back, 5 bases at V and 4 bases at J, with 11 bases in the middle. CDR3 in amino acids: CASSPGQGTEAFF. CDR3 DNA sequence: TGTGCCAGCAGTCCAGGGCAGGGCACTGAAGCTTTCTTT.

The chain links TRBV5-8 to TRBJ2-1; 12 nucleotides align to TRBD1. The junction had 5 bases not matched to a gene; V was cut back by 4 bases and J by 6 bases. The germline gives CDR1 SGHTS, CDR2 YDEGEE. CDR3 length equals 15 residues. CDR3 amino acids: CASSQGQGAPNEQFF. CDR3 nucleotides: TGTGCCAGCAGCCAGGGACAGGGGGCCCCCAATGAGCAGTTCTTC.

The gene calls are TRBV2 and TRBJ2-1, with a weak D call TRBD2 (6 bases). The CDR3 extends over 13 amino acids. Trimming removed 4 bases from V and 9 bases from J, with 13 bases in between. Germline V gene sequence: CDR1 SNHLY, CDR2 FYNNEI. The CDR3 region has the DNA TGTGCCAGCAGTGGCGGACTCGGGGGTGAGCAGTTCTTC. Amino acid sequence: CASSGGLGGEQFF.

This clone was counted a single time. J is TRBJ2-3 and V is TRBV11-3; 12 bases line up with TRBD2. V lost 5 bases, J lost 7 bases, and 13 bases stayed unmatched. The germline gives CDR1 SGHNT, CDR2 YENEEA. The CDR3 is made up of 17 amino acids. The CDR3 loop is CASSPKTGTSGLYTQYF. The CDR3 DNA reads TGTGCCAGCAGCCCCAAAACCGGGACTAGCGGGTTGTATACGCAGTATTTT.